A single sample gave rise to the 17 T cell receptor beta chains below, sequenced in a study of siplizumab effects on memory and regulatory T cells. Clones were read by immunoSEQ multiplex PCR, and TCRdb kept only the in-frame ones, dropping some. In the table there are about 57,000 clones, less than 85% of which are singletons. The sequencing sample was made of memory CD4+ T cells sorted from blood. The receptor set was obtained from a human donor in good health.

J is TRBJ1-6 and V is TRBV15; tentatively, D is TRBD1 (5 bases). The CDR3 runs to 15 residues. Germline V gene data show CDR1 as LNHNV and CDR2 as YYDKDF (reference sequence). The ends were cut back, 3 bases at V and 6 bases at J, with 12 bases in the middle. As DNA, the CDR3 is TGTGCCACCAGCAGTGGCGGGGCCCTTAATTCACCCCTCCACTTT. This encodes CATSSGGALNSPLHF.

V and J are TRBV4-2 and TRBJ2-7; TRBD2 is a possible D gene (6 bases). The CDR3 is 17 residues long. CDR1 is LGHNA and CDR2 is YNFKEQ in the germline V gene. Trimming took 5 bases from V and 6 from J, leaving 26 bases between them. The CDR3 DNA sequence: TGTGCCAGCAGCAAAGCCCCCTACACGGGGGATTCTCTCGAGCAGTACTTC. This encodes CASSKAPYTGDSLEQYF.

The V and J genes are TRBV6-6 and TRBJ2-7; D is perhaps TRBD2 (6 bases). Between the trimmed V and J ends, which lost 6 bases and 3 bases, there was a span of 15 bases. In germline, CDR1 is MNHNY, CDR2 SVGAGI (reference sequence). The CDR3 has 14 residues. For the CDR3, the DNA is TGTGCCAGCAGAAGCACCGGGACTCTCTACGAGCAGTACTTC. This codes for CASRSTGTLYEQYF.

The chain recombines TRBV5-4 with TRBJ2-1; the match to TRBD2 covers 10 bases. In germline, CDR1 is SGHNT, CDR2 YYREEE (reference sequence). This CDR3 is built from 18 residues. The V segment lost 0 bases and the J segment 2 bases; nucleotides outside the gene matches: 8. CDR3 region: CASSLGAGGPGAYNEQFF. The CDR3 DNA reads TGTGCCAGCAGCTTGGGAGCGGGGGGGCCTGGGGCCTACAATGAGCAGTTCTTC.

The V call is TRBV10-3, the J call TRBJ1-2; D unresolved. There are 13 residues in the CDR3. Germline-derived CDR1 and CDR2 are ENHRY and SYGVKD. Between the trimmed V and J ends, which lost 2 bases and 7 bases, there was a span of 11 bases. Here the CDR3 reads CAISEQESGGYTF. The CDR3 region has the DNA TGTGCCATCAGTGAGCAGGAATCGGGTGGCTACACCTTC.

This chain links TRBV18 with TRBJ1-2, with D possibly TRBD1 on 5 matching bases. Germline CDR1 reads KGHSH; CDR2 reads LQKENI. The V end was cut by 3 bases, the J end by 8 bases, with 19 bases between. The CDR3 consists of 15 residues. The CDR3: CASSPYGAGLGGYTF. CDR3 coding DNA: TGTGCCAGCTCACCTTACGGGGCCGGACTAGGCGGCTACACCTTC.

This clone counts as medium-sized. The chain has TRBV9 and TRBJ2-1; D might be TRBD2 (5 bases). CDR1 is SGDLS, CDR2 YYNGEE, per germline. The length of the CDR3 is 16 residues. Between the trimmed V and J ends, which lost 0 bases and 9 bases, there was a span of 19 bases. This chain's CDR3 is CASSVAVGLNRGEQFF. As DNA, the CDR3 is TGTGCCAGCAGCGTAGCGGTCGGACTCAATCGGGGTGAGCAGTTCTTC. The full variable domain, in which reference TRBV9 and TRBJ2-1 provide the parts outside the CDR3, is DSGVTQTPKHLITATGQRVTLRCSPRSGDLSVYWYQQSLDQGLQFLIQYYNGEERAKGNILERFSAQQFPDLHSELNLSSLELGDSALYFCASSVAVGLNRGEQFFGPGTRLTVL.

Concerning this clone itself: Within the sample, other DNA sequences also encode this same CDR3. This chain uses TRBV27 with TRBJ2-1; D not certain. V was trimmed by 2 bases and J by 3 bases, leaving 2 bases between them. This CDR3 is built from 12 residues. The germline CDR1 and CDR2 sequences are MNHEY and SMNVEV (reference sequence). CDR3 amino acids: CASSLNYNEQFF. CDR3 DNA: TGTGCCAGCAGTTTAAACTACAATGAGCAGTTCTTC.

The chain employs TRBV2 and TRBJ2-2; no reliable D call. There are 13 residues in the CDR3. CDR1 and CDR2 from the germline V gene are SNHLY and FYNNEI. Trimming stripped 5 bases from V and 4 bases from J, with 8 bases between. CDR3 protein: CASSPQGTGELFF. In DNA form, the CDR3 reads TGTGCCAGCAGTCCCCAAGGCACCGGGGAGCTGTTTTTT.

The chain couples TRBV5-6 to TRBJ1-2; no firm D call. This CDR3 has 13 amino acids. Deletions cut 4 bases from V and 6 bases from J, with 13 bases between. The germline CDR1 and CDR2 sequences are SGHDT and YYEEEE. The CDR3 sequence: CASSGDGRDGYTF. The CDR3 region has the DNA TGTGCCAGCAGCGGTGATGGTCGGGATGGCTACACCTTC.

The rearrangement uses TRBV5-5 and TRBJ2-5; perhaps TRBD2 as D (6 bases). The CDR3 has 13 residues. Germline V gene lookup returns CDR1 SGHKS and CDR2 YYEKEE (reference sequence). The V end lost 1 base, the J end lost 5 bases, and 9 bases lay between the germline ends. CDR3 region: CASSLSAGETQYF. CDR3 nucleotides: TGTGCCAGCAGCTTGTCTGCGGGGGAGACCCAGTACTTC.

The chain carries TRBV7-9 and TRBJ2-3; 13 positions match TRBD2. The CDR3 has 16 amino acids. The germline CDR1 and CDR2 sequences are SEHNR and FQNEAQ (reference sequence). V was clipped by 4 bases and J by 2 bases; unmatched bases: 3. The CDR3 DNA follows: TGTGCCAGCAGCTCGGGGACTAGCGGGAACACAGATACGCAGTATTTT. As protein: CASSSGTSGNTDTQYF.

The chain combines TRBV19 with TRBJ1-5, with a weak D call TRBD1 (6 bases). Germline V CDR1 and CDR2: LNHDA, SQIVND (reference sequence). V gave up 6 bases and J gave up 3 bases, with 12 bases separating them. The CDR3 totals 14 residues. The CDR3 spells CASRQGRHNQPQHF. CDR3 coding DNA: TGTGCCAGTAGACAGGGCCGACACAATCAGCCCCAGCATTTT.

The chain uses TRBV19 and TRBJ1-1, with 9 nucleotides matching TRBD1. The V segment lost 4 bases and the J segment 7 bases; nucleotides outside the gene matches: 4. Germline lookup yields CDR1 LNHDA and CDR2 SQIVND (reference sequence). The length of the CDR3 is 13 residues. CDR3 sequence reads: CASSTLGQGEAFF. Written as DNA, the CDR3 is TGTGCCAGTAGTACCTTGGGACAGGGTGAAGCTTTCTTT.

The V and J genes are TRBV5-5 and TRBJ2-7, with D possibly matching TRBD1 (6 bases). The V end was cut by 1 base, the J end by 3 bases, with 14 bases between. The CDR3 length is 15 residues. Germline V gives CDR1 SGHKS, CDR2 YYEKEE (reference sequence). CDR3 in amino acids: CASSLRPGDRYEQYF. CDR3 DNA sequence: TGTGCCAGCAGCTTGCGGCCAGGGGACCGCTACGAGCAGTACTTC.

The chain recombines TRBV7-6 with TRBJ1-1; possible D gene TRBD1, 6 bases. The V and J ends lost 5 bases and 1 base respectively, with 11 bases between them. The CDR3 sequence is 14 residues long. Germline V CDR1 and CDR2: SGHVS, FNYEAQ. CDR3 region: CASSPRGRNTEAFF. CDR3 DNA sequence: TGTGCCAGCAGCCCCAGGGGCCGGAACACTGAAGCTTTCTTT.

The chain joins TRBV7-8 to TRBJ2-2; 13 nucleotides agree with TRBD2. This CDR3 has 16 amino acids. V was pared by 5 bases and J by 4 bases, with 4 bases of the junction left unmatched. Germline V gene data show CDR1 as SGHVS and CDR2 as FQNEAQ. CDR3 region: CASSLRTSGGTGELFF. Here the CDR3 DNA reads TGTGCCAGCAGCCTACGGACTAGCGGGGGCACCGGGGAGCTGTTTTTT.